This T cell receptor (beta chain) emerged from a study of metastatic and nonmetastatic thyroid tumors. This clone has at least ten counts. No antigen is known for it. Findings and caveats of the study: Relative to benign nodules, malignant thyroid tumors were reportedly characterized by significantly elevated TCR beta diversity in blood and tumor.

Not a single patient had been given any form of treatment at any point before undergoing thyroid surgery. Authors' methods: Between-group CDR3 differences, defined by clinicopathological status, yielded a distant-metastasis classifier for papillary thyroid cancer. TCRdb recomputed clones from the PCR reads via MiXCR. TCRdb's processing, not the authors' own work, is the source of the V and J calls. The table lists some 10,000 clones, around 10% of them singletons. The CDR3 totals 13 residues. The V gene lost 0 bases and the J gene lost 3 bases, with 6 bases spanning the gap. Germline V gene data show CDR1 as SGHRS and CDR2 as YFSETQ.

The receptor comes from a female donor with papillary thyroid cancer or a benign thyroid nodule (not recorded which). Some clones in this sample may be carry-over from other donors' samples. The V gene is TRBV5-1, the J gene TRBJ2-5; unclear D gene. The specimen sequenced was blood. CDR3 in amino acids: CASSLGVEETQYF. CDR3 bases: TGCGCCAGCAGCTTGGGGGTAGAAGAGACCCAGTACTTC. Drawing the rest from reference TRBV5-1 and TRBJ2-5, the complete variable domain is KAGVTQTPRYLIKTRGQQVTLSCSPISGHRSVSWYQQTPGQGLQFLFEYFSETQRNKGNFPGRFSGRQFSNSRSEMNVSTLELGDSALYLCASSLGVEETQYFGPGTRLLVL.